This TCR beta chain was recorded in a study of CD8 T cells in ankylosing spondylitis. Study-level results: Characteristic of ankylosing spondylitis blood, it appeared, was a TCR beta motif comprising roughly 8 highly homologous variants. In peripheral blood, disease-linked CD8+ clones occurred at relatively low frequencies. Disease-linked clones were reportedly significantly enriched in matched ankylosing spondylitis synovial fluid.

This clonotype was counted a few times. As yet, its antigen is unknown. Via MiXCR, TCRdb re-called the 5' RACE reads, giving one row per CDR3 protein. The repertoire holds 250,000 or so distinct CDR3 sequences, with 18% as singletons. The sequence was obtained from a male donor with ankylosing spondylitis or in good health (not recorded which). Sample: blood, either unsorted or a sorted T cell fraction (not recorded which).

The CDR3 region has the DNA TGTGCCAGCAGTTCCCCCCCGGGACTAGCGGGAGCTTGGAATGAGCAGTTCTTC. Encoded protein: CASSSPPGLAGAWNEQFF. The gene calls are TRBV27 and TRBJ2-1; TRBD2 aligns across 14 bases. The ends lost 4 bases at V and 7 bases at J; junction bases unmatched: 12. The CDR3 contains 18 residues. Looked up from germline, CDR1 is MNHEY and CDR2 is SMNVEV (reference sequence).